This TCR beta chain is from a study of technical replicates of blood from a handful of donors. The CDR3 has 15 amino acids. Trimming left V 4 bases short and J 3 bases short, with 13 bases between. The germline CDR1 and CDR2 sequences are MNHEY and SMNVEV (reference sequence). Method: immunoSEQ multiplex PCR; TCRdb's copy keeps in-frame clones and lacks some. The table records about 100,000 clones, 96% of them present only once. The chain couples TRBV27 to TRBJ2-1; D might be TRBD1 (6 bases). The receptor was derived from a human donor in good health. Sequencing was performed on T cells isolated from PBMCs. Here the CDR3 reads CASSYYWTDYNEQFF. CDR3 coding DNA: TGTGCCAGCAGTTATTATTGGACAGACTACAATGAGCAGTTCTTC.